The 23 T cell receptor beta chains in this list originate from one sample, sequenced in a study of long-term antiretroviral therapy in people with HIV. Running of the v3.0 immunoSEQ assay took place at survey level. Data came from immunoSEQ multiplex PCR; TCRdb stores just in-frame clones and leaves some out. The sample has about 12,000 clones; around 80% are singletons. This sample comprised unsorted PBMCs, obtained just over 8 years after starting antiretroviral therapy. The receptors here all came from a man between 50 and 59 years old with HIV.

The chain uses TRBV27 and TRBJ1-2; 9 nucleotides line up with TRBD1. Germline trimming cut 4 bases from V and 8 bases from J; bases unmatched to any gene: 8. The germline CDR1 and CDR2 sequences are MNHEY and SMNVEV (reference sequence). This CDR3 has 14 residues. CDR3 in amino acids: CASSSRDRAKGYTF. CDR3 sequence (DNA): TGTGCCAGCAGTTCTCGGGACAGGGCCAAGGGCTACACCTTC.

This clone was seen once. This chain links TRBV5-1 with TRBJ2-1; D might be TRBD1 or TRBD2, each matching 5 bases. The V gene's germline CDR1 is SGHRS and CDR2 YFSETQ. The CDR3 totals 18 residues. V gave up 2 bases and J gave up 0 bases, with 18 bases separating them. CDR3 DNA: TGCGCCAGCAGCTTTTTAGGCCAGGGAGTCATCTCCTACAATGAGCAGTTCTTC. Its translation: CASSFLGQGVISYNEQFF.

This clone showed up just a few times. The chain links TRBV25-1 to TRBJ1-4, with a possible D match to TRBD1 (6 bases). This CDR3 spans 16 amino acids. CDR1 is MGHDK, CDR2 SYGVNS, per germline. V lost 4 bases and J 0 bases, leaving 12 bases between the germline ends. In DNA form, the CDR3 reads TGTGCCAGCAGTGGTACAGGGACTGCAACTAATGAAAAACTGTTTTTT. Encoded protein: CASSGTGTATNEKLFF.

The chain is built from TRBV9 and TRBJ2-5, with D perhaps given as TRBD1 or TRBD2 (5 bases each). The last part of the DNA fits TRBJ2-7 better; the J call may be wrong. The germline gives CDR1 SGDLS, CDR2 YYNGEE. The CDR3 spans 13 residues. In DNA form, the CDR3 reads TGTGCCAGCAGCCCCGGGGCAAAGTACGAGCAGTACTTC. Encoded protein: CASSPGAKYEQYF.

The rearrangement uses TRBV4-1 and TRBJ1-1; D is ambiguous. The germline CDR1 and CDR2 sequences are MGHRA and YSYEKL. CDR3 length: 15 residues. The V gene lost 4 bases and the J gene lost 8 bases, with 20 bases spanning the gap. The CDR3 bases are TGCGCCAGCAGCCCCCTCCAAGGAAAGCAGAGGGAAGCTTTCTTT. Translation gives CASSPLQGKQREAFF.

This clone appeared a few times. The chain combines TRBV9 with TRBJ2-3, with 8 nucleotides matching TRBD2. J gave up 6 bases and V 6 bases, and 12 bases lay outside the gene matches. The CDR3 runs 15 residues. Germline CDR1 is SGDLS and CDR2 is YYNGEE. The CDR3, as DNA: TGTGCCAGCACCGATTTCGGGGGGGCCCTGGATACGCAGTATTTT. It specifies CASTDFGGALDTQYF.

The chain links TRBV6-5 to TRBJ1-2; possible D gene TRBD1, 5 bases. The CDR3 spans 12 residues. V was trimmed by 7 bases and J by 7 bases, leaving 13 bases between them. Germline assignment: CDR1 MNHEY and CDR2 SVGAGI. The CDR3 region is CASTDGTFGYTF. In DNA, the CDR3 is TGTGCCAGCACCGACGGGACCTTTGGCTACACCTTC.

The chain has TRBV19 and TRBJ2-7, with D possibly being TRBD2 (6 bases). The CDR3 has 14 residues. The ends were cut back, 5 bases at V and 5 bases at J, with 16 bases in the middle. Germline V gives CDR1 LNHDA, CDR2 SQIVND (reference sequence). The CDR3 region is CASSGDSELNEQYF. CDR3 sequence (DNA): TGTGCCAGTAGTGGGGACTCTGAATTAAACGAGCAGTACTTC.

The table lists this clone with a count of one. The chain recombines TRBV27 with TRBJ2-7, with D possibly being TRBD1 (6 bases). The CDR3 is 14 residues long. Germline lookup yields CDR1 MNHEY and CDR2 SMNVEV (reference sequence). V lost 0 bases to trimming and J lost 1 base, with 7 bases between them. Here the CDR3 DNA reads TGTGCCAGCAGTTTATCAGGGGGATCCTACGAGCAGTACTTC. It codes for CASSLSGGSYEQYF.

This clone has just a few counts. The DNA for the CDR3 is TGTGCCAGCAGCTCCAGACAGGGGTCTTCCCCCTACGAGCAGTACTTC. Translated: CASSSRQGSSPYEQYF. V and J are TRBV5-4 and TRBJ2-7; 8 nucleotides align to TRBD1. J lost 2 bases, V lost 3 bases, and 10 bases had no gene match. Germline CDR1 and CDR2: SGHNT and YYREEE (reference sequence). The CDR3 runs to 16 residues. Combining the CDR3 with reference TRBV5-4 and TRBJ2-7 gives the whole variable domain ETGVTQSPTHLIKTRGQQVTLRCSSQSGHNTVSWYQQALGQGPQFIFQYYREEENGRGNFPPRFSGLQFPNYSSELNVNALELDDSALYLCASSSRQGSSPYEQYFGPGTRLTVT.

The chain couples TRBV5-1 to TRBJ2-6, with D hard to call. This CDR3 is built from 16 residues. Germline CDR1 is SGHRS and CDR2 is YFSETQ. Trimming stripped 4 bases from V and 3 bases from J, with 14 bases between. CDR3: CASSPHGVYGANVLTF. DNA for the CDR3: TGCGCCAGCAGCCCTCATGGAGTCTATGGGGCCAACGTCCTGACTTTC.

The chain carries TRBV6-6 and TRBJ2-7; D might be TRBD1 (7 bases). CDR1 and CDR2 (germline): MNHNY, SVGAGI (reference sequence). The CDR3 runs to 14 residues. Trimming cost V 7 bases and J 7 bases, with 20 bases left between them. CDR3 sequence: CASTPGGGQFEQYF. The DNA of the CDR3 is TGTGCCAGCACTCCAGGAGGGGGCCAGTTTGAGCAGTACTTC.

The V call is TRBV6-6, the J call TRBJ2-1; 11 bases match TRBD2. The CDR3 is made up of 14 amino acids. Germline assignment: CDR1 MNHNY and CDR2 SVGAGI (reference sequence). The ends lost 8 bases at V and 6 bases at J; junction bases unmatched: 6. This CDR3 is CASSRLAGPNEQFF. CDR3 bases: TGTGCCAGCTCTCGACTAGCGGGGCCCAATGAGCAGTTCTTC.

CDR3 nucleotides: TGTGCCAGCAGTGAAAATGTTTGGGGAATCGAAGCTTTCTTT. Translating gives CASSENVWGIEAFF. The J gene is TRBJ1-1, the V gene TRBV6-1; no clear D. Germline values: CDR1 MNHNS, CDR2 SASEGT. V was cut by 2 bases and J by 8 bases, with 15 bases left in between. CDR3 size: 14 residues.

CDR3 sequence: CASSQVWEPNTEAFF. Here the CDR3 DNA reads TGCGCCAGCAGCCAAGTTTGGGAGCCGAACACTGAAGCTTTCTTT. The V and J genes are TRBV4-1 and TRBJ1-1; D is unclear. The CDR3 loop spans 15 amino acids. Per the germline V gene, CDR1 is MGHRA and CDR2 is YSYEKL. V was trimmed by 1 base and J by 1 base, leaving 10 bases between them.

The chain uses TRBV28 and TRBJ1-1; no firm D call. Deletions cut 5 bases from V and 4 bases from J, with 17 bases between. From germline, CDR1 is MDHEN and CDR2 SYDVKM. There are 15 residues in the CDR3. CDR3 DNA sequence: TGTGCCAGCAGTCCCTCCGACTTTGTAGCCACTGAAGCTTTCTTT. Its translation is CASSPSDFVATEAFF.

The chain carries TRBV6-5 and TRBJ2-7; 7 bases are a match to TRBD2. The CDR3 is 14 amino acids. Germline V gene sequence: CDR1 MNHEY, CDR2 SVGAGI. Trimming cost V 4 bases and J 4 bases; bases outside gene matches: 7. CDR3: CASSSLRGGYEQYF. In nucleotides, the CDR3 is TGTGCCAGCAGTTCTCTTCGGGGAGGGTACGAGCAGTACTTC.

This clone showed up just once. The chain couples TRBV10-3 to TRBJ2-6; possibly TRBD1 for D (6 bases). The germline V and J ends were trimmed by 10 bases and 1 base, with 17 bases remaining between them. The CDR3 runs to 16 residues. Per germline, CDR1 ENHRY and CDR2 SYGVKD. CDR3 DNA: TGTGCCACCCGGGACAACGACGTTTCTGGGGCCAACGTCCTGACTTTC. Its protein is CATRDNDVSGANVLTF.

The gene calls are TRBV5-6 and TRBJ2-5; 14 bases match TRBD2. The V gene end was trimmed by 0 bases and the J gene end by 3 bases; junction bases not matched to a gene: 7. The germline V gene encodes CDR1 SGHDT and CDR2 YYEEEE. This CDR3 contains 18 residues. The CDR3 reads CASSLEGLAGDREETQYF. The CDR3 DNA reads as TGTGCCAGCAGCTTGGAGGGACTAGCGGGGGATAGGGAAGAGACCCAGTACTTC.

The chain carries TRBV27 and TRBJ1-2; D is perhaps TRBD1 (6 bases). The CDR3 spans 16 residues. Trimming stripped 5 bases from V and 4 bases from J, with 20 bases between. In germline, CDR1 is MNHEY, CDR2 SMNVEV (reference sequence). The CDR3 DNA reads as TGTGCCAGCAGTCCCACAGGGAGTAGCTCCCTCTATGGCTACACCTTC. Its protein is CASSPTGSSSLYGYTF.

The rearrangement uses TRBV5-4 and TRBJ2-7; TRBD2 is a possible D gene (5 bases). This CDR3 contains 13 residues. The V end was cut by 4 bases, the J end by 0 bases, with 8 bases between. The germline CDR1 and CDR2 sequences are SGHNT and YYREEE (reference sequence). The CDR3 region is CASSTTSSYEQYF. DNA of the CDR3: TGTGCCAGCAGCACTACTAGCTCCTACGAGCAGTACTTC.

This clone was observed a single time. The rearrangement links TRBV29-1 to TRBJ1-6; D is unclear. CDR1 and CDR2 (germline): SQVTM, ANQGSEA. Trimming took 5 bases from V and 4 from J, leaving 0 bases between them. The CDR3 contains 10 residues. The CDR3 DNA is TGCAGCGTTTATAATTCACCCCTCCACTTT. Translated, it gives CSVYNSPLHF. The variable domain in full, with the rest retrieved from reference TRBV29-1 and TRBJ1-6, is SAVISQKPSRDICQRGTSLTIQCQVDSQVTMMFWYRQQPGQSLTLIATANQGSEATYESGFVIDKFPISRPNLTFSTLTVSNMSPEDSSIYLCSVYNSPLHFGNGTRLTVT.

The J gene is TRBJ1-1, the V gene TRBV7-9; D gene unclear. Germline loops: CDR1 SEHNR, CDR2 FQNEAQ (reference sequence). This CDR3 comprises 11 residues. Trimming stripped 10 bases from V and 0 bases from J, with 6 bases between. In DNA form, the CDR3 reads TGTGCCACCTTCATGAACACTGAAGCTTTCTTT. Translation: CATFMNTEAFF.